In this sample, the clone carrying this T cell receptor beta chain turned up a few times. The sample belongs to a study of T-cell reconstitution after alpha-beta-depleted transplantation in children. Preparation of the TCRbeta library used unique molecular identifiers. TCRdb analysed the PCR reads with MiXCR anew, one entry per CDR3 protein. The sample lists about 500,000 distinct CDR3 sequences, 32% seen once, with roughly 2.5% in the top ten. The trim removed 4 bases at V and 6 bases at J, leaving 2 bases unmatched. CDR1 is SEHNR and CDR2 is FQNEAQ in the germline V gene (reference sequence). The CDR3 consists of 12 residues.

This receptor was identified in a human donor who donated a stem cell graft to a child with aplastic anemia. Sample: PBMCs from the stem cell graft donor, taken from the stem cell graft. V usage is TRBV7-9 and J usage is TRBJ1-2; 7 bases match TRBD1. For the CDR3, the DNA is TGTGCCAGCAGCTATACAGGGGATGGCTACACCTTC. This codes for CASSYTGDGYTF.